A single T cell receptor (beta chain) is shown here with its context. Its antigen is not known. This entry belongs to a study of T cell responses to AZD1222 COVID-19 vaccine. General study findings and limits: Reportedly, nearly half the spike-specific TCRs target unmutated variant regions.

Generated by immunoSEQ multiplex PCR, the TCRdb table keeps only in-frame clones and is missing some. The sample includes 120,000 to 150,000 clones, more than 75% seen only once; the top ten take 4.1%. Here the sequenced sample was peripheral blood, taken on day 0 of MenACWY control vaccination. The clonotype comes from an adult in good health.

CDR3 sequence: CATRPVARGYEQYF. Written as DNA, the CDR3 is TGTGCCACTAGACCCGTGGCAAGGGGCTACGAGCAGTACTTC. This sequence joins TRBV6-5 and TRBJ2-7, with D possibly TRBD1 on 5 matching bases. Germline lookup yields CDR1 MNHEY and CDR2 SVGAGI. The CDR3 is made up of 14 amino acids. Trimming shortened V by 10 bases and J by 3 bases, and 19 bases separated the two germline ends.